These 23 T cell receptor beta chains share one sample of origin, sequenced in a study of blood T cell repertoires in COVID-19 (TCRdb year 2020). The library relied on the immunoSEQ multiplex PCR assay. Imported from immuneACCESS, the table was reduced by TCRdb to in-frame sequences with V and J called. These copies leave out some clones; in studies compared against another copy, an unresolved V gene accounts for under half, and the cause of the remainder is not known. This sample gives some 100,000 clones in total; over 75% of them show up just once. The ten biggest clones cover 2% to 3% of the sample. Sequencing was carried out using peripheral blood. Receptors were obtained from a man aged 45-65 years with acute or convalescent COVID-19.

CDR3 sequence (DNA): TGTGCCAGCAGCTTTGGGGGGGTGGTCAATGAGCAGTTCTTC. This encodes CASSFGGVVNEQFF. This chain uses TRBV5-4 with TRBJ2-1; 7 bases match TRBD2. The CDR3 loop spans 14 amino acids. Germline V gene sequence: CDR1 SGHNT, CDR2 YYREEE (reference sequence). With 2 bases clipped from V and 6 bases from J, the junction kept 5 bases outside the gene matches.

The rearrangement uses TRBV6-5 and TRBJ1-5, with D possibly matching TRBD1 (6 bases). This CDR3 has 15 residues. V was clipped by 5 bases and J by 6 bases, with 17 bases between them. Per germline, CDR1 MNHEY and CDR2 SVGAGI. The CDR3 coding sequence is TGTGCCAGCAGTATTGGACGCCTAGGGGGTCAGCCCCAGCATTTT. This codes for CASSIGRLGGQPQHF.

The chain links TRBV28 to TRBJ2-7; possibly TRBD1 for D (6 bases). The germline V gene has CDR1 MDHEN and CDR2 SYDVKM. V lost 6 bases and J 4 bases, leaving 16 bases between the germline ends. This CDR3 comprises 14 residues. CDR3 region: CASSPVGQSYEQYF. The CDR3 DNA sequence: TGTGCCAGCAGCCCAGTCGGACAGTCATACGAGCAGTACTTC.

The chain joins TRBV3-1 (or the pseudogene TRBV3-2) to TRBJ2-5, with D possibly TRBD2 on 7 matching bases. Germline V gene sequence: CDR1 LGHDT, CDR2 YNNKEL (reference sequence). CDR3 size: 16 residues. Trimming left V 0 bases short and J 4 bases short, with 15 bases between. The CDR3 spells CASSQDMEGGRETQYF. CDR3 bases: TGTGCCAGCAGCCAAGATATGGAGGGGGGGCGAGAGACCCAGTACTTC.

This clone was recorded once. This chain links TRBV7-6 with TRBJ2-5; 7 bases agree with TRBD2. Germline V CDR1 and CDR2: SGHVS, FNYEAQ. V trimming: 0 bases; J trimming: 1 base; junction bases outside the gene matches: 5. There are 16 residues in the CDR3. The CDR3 nucleotides read TGTGCCAGCAGCTTAGCGTTGCGGGAGCGCCAAGAGACCCAGTACTTC. Its protein product is CASSLALRERQETQYF.

This chain joins TRBV3-1 (or the pseudogene TRBV3-2) and TRBJ1-2; D is undetermined. The CDR3 length is 13 residues. Germline CDR1 is LGHDT and CDR2 is YNNKEL (reference sequence). Trimming pared 1 base from V and 6 bases from J, leaving 9 bases between. DNA of the CDR3: TGTGCCAGCAGCCAAGTAGCCGGGAATGGCTACACCTTC. It translates to CASSQVAGNGYTF.

This clone was seen a handful of times. The J gene is TRBJ1-1, the V gene TRBV27; D perhaps matches TRBD1 (6 bases). The CDR3 length is 15 residues. Between the trimmed V and J ends, which lost 2 bases and 3 bases, there was a span of 13 bases. In germline, CDR1 is MNHEY, CDR2 SMNVEV (reference sequence). The CDR3 nucleotides are TGTGCCAGCAGTTTAGATAGACAGGCCTACACTGAAGCTTTCTTT. Translating it yields CASSLDRQAYTEAFF.

This chain joins TRBV5-1 and TRBJ2-3; TRBD1 matches at 8 bases. Losses at the gene ends were 1 base for V and 2 bases for J; bases not matched to a gene: 6. Germline-derived CDR1 and CDR2 are SGHRS and YFSETQ. There are 16 residues in the CDR3. The CDR3 DNA follows: TGCGCCAGCAGCTTGATGTGGGACAGGATCACAGATACGCAGTATTTT. It specifies CASSLMWDRITDTQYF. Supplemented by reference TRBV5-1 and TRBJ2-3, the full variable domain reads KAGVTQTPRYLIKTRGQQVTLSCSPISGHRSVSWYQQTPGQGLQFLFEYFSETQRNKGNFPGRFSGRQFSNSRSEMNVSTLELGDSALYLCASSLMWDRITDTQYFGPGTRLTVL.

The gene calls are TRBV7-2 and TRBJ2-1; 7 bases match TRBD2. The germline V gene encodes CDR1 SGHTA and CDR2 FQGNSA. V lost 5 bases, J lost 3 bases, and 7 bases stayed unmatched. The CDR3 is made up of 15 amino acids. As DNA, the CDR3 is TGTGCCAGCAGCCCCCAGAGCGGGAACTACAATGAGCAGTTCTTC. It specifies CASSPQSGNYNEQFF.

The chain recombines TRBV15 with TRBJ2-5, with 13 bases identical to TRBD2. Germline CDR1 reads LNHNV; CDR2 reads YYDKDF (reference sequence). J lost 4 bases, V lost 2 bases, and 4 bases had no gene match. The CDR3 totals 16 residues. CDR3 in DNA: TGTGCCACCAGCAGACAGACTAGCGGGGGGTCAGAGACCCAGTACTTC. Amino acid sequence: CATSRQTSGGSETQYF.

The chain recombines TRBV11-2 with TRBJ1-5; TRBD1 might be the D (5 bases). The CDR3 has 14 amino acids. The V and J ends lost 0 bases and 4 bases respectively, with 7 bases between them. CDR1 and CDR2 (germline): SGHAT, FQNNGV. The CDR3 region has the DNA TGTGCCAGCAGCTTAGACCGGGGGAATCAGCCCCAGCATTTT. Protein product: CASSLDRGNQPQHF. Looking up the rest from reference TRBV11-2 and TRBJ1-5 gives the full variable domain: EAGVAQSPRYKIIEKRQSVAFWCNPISGHATLYWYQQILGQGPKLLIQFQNNGVVDDSQLPKDRFSAERLKGVDSTLKIQPAKLEDSAVYLCASSLDRGNQPQHFGDGTRLSIL.

The chain uses TRBV30 and TRBJ1-1; possible D gene TRBD1, 5 bases. Germline CDR1 reads GTSNPN; CDR2 reads SVGIG (reference sequence). The V and J ends lost 1 base and 5 bases respectively, with 8 bases between them. This CDR3 region has 12 residues. CDR3 DNA: TGTGCCTGGAGTGGACAGCGTACTGAAGCTTTCTTT. Translating gives CAWSGQRTEAFF.

The V call is TRBV7-2, the J call TRBJ2-7; the match to TRBD1 covers 10 bases. Germline CDR1 is SGHTA and CDR2 is FQGNSA. The CDR3 is made up of 17 amino acids. V dropped 1 base and J dropped 3; count of bases not matched to a gene: 9. CDR3 sequence reads: CASSLGPPGQGFYEQYF. The CDR3 bases are TGTGCCAGCAGCTTAGGTCCTCCGGGACAGGGGTTCTACGAGCAGTACTTC.

This chain uses TRBV5-1 with TRBJ2-7, with TRBD2 matching 10 bases. Trimming cost V 4 bases and J 4 bases; bases outside gene matches: 8. Germline values: CDR1 SGHRS, CDR2 YFSETQ. This CDR3 comprises 15 residues. As DNA, the CDR3 is TGCGCCAGCAGCGCGGGGACTAGCGTCCTATACGAGCAGTACTTC. As protein: CASSAGTSVLYEQYF.

The chain uses TRBV7-9 and TRBJ2-7; TRBD1 aligns across 7 bases. This CDR3 region has 14 residues. J was trimmed by 3 bases and V by 5 bases; bases with no gene match: 7. CDR1 and CDR2 (germline): SEHNR, FQNEAQ (reference sequence). The DNA for the CDR3 is TGTGCCAGCAGCCCCGGACAGGTAGACTACGAGCAGTACTTC. Protein sequence: CASSPGQVDYEQYF.

This clone has a handful of counts. V is TRBV5-1 and J is TRBJ2-5; weak D call: TRBD1 (5 bases). Trimming took off 3 bases at V and 7 bases at J, with 13 bases between the two ends. Germline V gene lookup returns CDR1 SGHRS and CDR2 YFSETQ. The CDR3 runs to 13 residues. The CDR3 DNA reads TGCGCCAGCAGCTCCGGACAAGATGGGACCCAGTACTTC. Protein product: CASSSGQDGTQYF.

J is TRBJ2-1 and V is TRBV4-2; possibly TRBD1 for D (6 bases). Germline V gene lookup returns CDR1 LGHNA and CDR2 YNFKEQ. Trimming removed 0 bases from V and 0 bases from J, with 9 bases in between. There are 16 residues in the CDR3. DNA for the CDR3: TGTGCCAGCAGCCAAGAGTCGACAGGCTCCTACAATGAGCAGTTCTTC. Translating it yields CASSQESTGSYNEQFF.

The genes are TRBV6-4 and TRBJ2-3; 11 bases align to TRBD1. Germline loops: CDR1 MRHNA, CDR2 SNTAGT. V gave up 3 bases and J gave up 4 bases; unmatched junction bases: 3. This CDR3 has 15 amino acids. The CDR3 nucleotides read TGTGCCAGCAGTGATGGACAGGGGGCCTCAGATACGCAGTATTTT. Protein sequence: CASSDGQGASDTQYF.

The CDR3 nucleotides read TGTGCCATCAGTGAATCCTTACTATCTAGTCCCACCTTGCGGAGGGGGGGCGGGGAGCTGTTTTTT. Translation gives CAISESLLSSPTLRRGGGELFF. The chain carries TRBV10-3 and TRBJ2-2; possible D gene TRBD2, 7 bases. The length of the CDR3 is 22 residues. V was cut by 3 bases and J by 7 bases, with 36 bases left in between. Germline V gene data show CDR1 as ENHRY and CDR2 as SYGVKD.

This chain connects TRBV19 to TRBJ2-3; D uncertain. Trimming pared 3 bases from V and 2 bases from J, leaving 6 bases between. Germline V gene data show CDR1 as LNHDA and CDR2 as SQIVND (reference sequence). The CDR3 extends over 13 amino acids. In DNA form, the CDR3 reads TGTGCCAGTAGTATCAGTACCACAGATACGCAGTATTTT. Translation gives CASSISTTDTQYF. The full variable domain, completed using reference TRBV19 and TRBJ2-3, is DGGITQSPKYLFRKEGQNVTLSCEQNLNHDAMYWYRQDPGQGLRLIYYSQIVNDFQKGDIAEGYSVSREKKESFPLTVTSAQKNPTAFYLCASSISTTDTQYFGPGTRLTVL.

This clone was counted only a few times. The chain recombines TRBV19 with TRBJ1-2; 7 bases fit TRBD1. The CDR3 has 13 residues. Germline V gives CDR1 LNHDA, CDR2 SQIVND (reference sequence). Trimming removed 5 bases from V and 2 bases from J; junction bases left unmatched: 2. This chain's CDR3 is CASSPDRNYGYTF. The CDR3 region has the DNA TGTGCCAGTAGTCCGGACAGGAACTATGGCTACACCTTC.

A single count supports this clone. The chain carries TRBV6-4 and TRBJ1-5, with a possible D match to TRBD1 (6 bases). The germline V gene has CDR1 MRHNA and CDR2 SNTAGT. Trimming shortened V by 0 bases and J by 4 bases, and 16 bases separated the two germline ends. The CDR3 is 17 residues long. The CDR3 DNA reads TGTGCCAGCAGTGACTCGAATCGCAACAGGGTGAATCAGCCCCAGCATTTT. Amino acids: CASSDSNRNRVNQPQHF.

This clone occurred once. V usage is TRBV24-1 and J usage is TRBJ1-5, with D perhaps matching TRBD1 (5 bases). V was clipped by 10 bases and J by 4 bases, with 13 bases between them. CDR3 length equals 13 residues. From germline, CDR1 is KGHDR and CDR2 SFDVKD. The CDR3 bases are TGTGCCACAGCTGACAGACCAAATCAGCCCCAGCATTTT. Translation: CATADRPNQPQHF.